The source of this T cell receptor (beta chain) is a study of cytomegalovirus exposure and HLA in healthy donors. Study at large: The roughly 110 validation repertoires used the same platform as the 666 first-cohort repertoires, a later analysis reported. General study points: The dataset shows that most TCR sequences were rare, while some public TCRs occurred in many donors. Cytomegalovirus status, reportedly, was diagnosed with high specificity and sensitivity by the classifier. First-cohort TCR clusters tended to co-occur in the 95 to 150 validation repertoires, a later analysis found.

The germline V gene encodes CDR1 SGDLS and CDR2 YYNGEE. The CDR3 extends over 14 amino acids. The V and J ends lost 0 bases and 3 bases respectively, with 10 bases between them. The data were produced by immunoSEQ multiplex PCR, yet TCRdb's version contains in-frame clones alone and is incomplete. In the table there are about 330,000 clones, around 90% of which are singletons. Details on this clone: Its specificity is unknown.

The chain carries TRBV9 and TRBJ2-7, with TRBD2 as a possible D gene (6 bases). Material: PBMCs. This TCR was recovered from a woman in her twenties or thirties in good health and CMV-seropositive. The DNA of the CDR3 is TGTGCCAGCAGCGTAGGGCAGGAGGGCTACGAGCAGTACTTC. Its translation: CASSVGQEGYEQYF.